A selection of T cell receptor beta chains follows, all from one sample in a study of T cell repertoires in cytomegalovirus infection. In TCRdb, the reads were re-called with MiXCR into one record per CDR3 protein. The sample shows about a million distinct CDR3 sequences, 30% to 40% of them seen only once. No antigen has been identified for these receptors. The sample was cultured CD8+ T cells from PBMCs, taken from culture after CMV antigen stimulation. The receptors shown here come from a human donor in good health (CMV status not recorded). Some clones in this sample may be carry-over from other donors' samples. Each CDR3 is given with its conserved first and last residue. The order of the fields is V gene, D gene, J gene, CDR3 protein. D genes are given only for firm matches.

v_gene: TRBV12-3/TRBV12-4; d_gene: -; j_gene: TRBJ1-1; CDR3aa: CASSHGLTVATEAFF
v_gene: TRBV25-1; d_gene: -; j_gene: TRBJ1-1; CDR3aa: CASSEYFQRGLGATEAFF
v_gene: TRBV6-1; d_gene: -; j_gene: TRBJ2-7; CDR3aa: CANSPSSYEQYF
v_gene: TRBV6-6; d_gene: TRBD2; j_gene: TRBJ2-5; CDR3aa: CASSLSWGGQETQYF
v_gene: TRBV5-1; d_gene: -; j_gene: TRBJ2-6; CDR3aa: CASSLGGGANVLTF
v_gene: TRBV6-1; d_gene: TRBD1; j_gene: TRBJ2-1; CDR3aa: CASSGPWDRGYNEQFF
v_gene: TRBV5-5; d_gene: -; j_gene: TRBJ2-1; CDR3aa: CASSLAAAGTYNQQFF
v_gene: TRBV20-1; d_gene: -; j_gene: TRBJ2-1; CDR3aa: CSARLLGVPSMRGDEQFF
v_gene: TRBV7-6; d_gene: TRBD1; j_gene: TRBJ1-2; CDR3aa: CASSSISGTGDTYGYTF
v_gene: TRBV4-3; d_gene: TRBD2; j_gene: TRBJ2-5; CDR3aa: CASSPDISGEGKTQYF
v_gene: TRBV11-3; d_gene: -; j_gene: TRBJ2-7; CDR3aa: CASETVPYEQYF
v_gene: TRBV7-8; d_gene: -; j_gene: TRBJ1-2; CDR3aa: CASSLGGGRRYGYTF
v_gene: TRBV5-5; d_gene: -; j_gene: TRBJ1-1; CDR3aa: CASSLEWGFGTEAFF
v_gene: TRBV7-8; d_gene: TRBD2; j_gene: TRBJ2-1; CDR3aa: CASDASGGANEQFF
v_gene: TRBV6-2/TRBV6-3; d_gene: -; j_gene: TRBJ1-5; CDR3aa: CASSRVRAPNQPQHF
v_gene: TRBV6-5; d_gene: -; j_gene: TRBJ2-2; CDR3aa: CASPLRGAGTGELFF
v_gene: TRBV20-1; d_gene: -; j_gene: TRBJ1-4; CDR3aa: CSAMAEATNEKLFF
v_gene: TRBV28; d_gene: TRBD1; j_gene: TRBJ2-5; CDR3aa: CASSFQGAETQYF
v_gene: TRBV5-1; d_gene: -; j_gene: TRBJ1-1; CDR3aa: CASSPEWGNTEAFF
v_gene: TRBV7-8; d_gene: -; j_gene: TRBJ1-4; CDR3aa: CASSGLVWEANEKLFF
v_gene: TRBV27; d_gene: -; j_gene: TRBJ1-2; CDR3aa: CASSLGGDNYGYTF
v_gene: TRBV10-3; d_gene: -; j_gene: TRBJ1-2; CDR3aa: CAIKVRELDGYTF
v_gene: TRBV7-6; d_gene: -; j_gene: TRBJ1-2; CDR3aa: CASSLVLSDGYTF
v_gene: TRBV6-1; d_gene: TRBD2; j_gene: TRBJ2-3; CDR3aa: CASSSPPYSGGDTDTQYF
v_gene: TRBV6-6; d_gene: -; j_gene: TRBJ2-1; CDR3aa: CASSYQPDNEQFF
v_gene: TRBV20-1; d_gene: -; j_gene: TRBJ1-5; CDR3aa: CSATKATDSNQPQHF
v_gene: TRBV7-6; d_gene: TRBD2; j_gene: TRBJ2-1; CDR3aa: CASSLDILAGPYNEQFF
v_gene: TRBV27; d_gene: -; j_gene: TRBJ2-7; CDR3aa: CASSTGPRREQYF
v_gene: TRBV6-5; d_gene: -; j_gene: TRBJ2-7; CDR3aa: CASSYWLFDEQYF
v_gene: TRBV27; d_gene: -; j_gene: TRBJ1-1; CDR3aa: CASSFQPTRGRNTEAFF
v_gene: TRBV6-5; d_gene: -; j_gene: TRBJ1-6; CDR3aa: CASSDQGSNSPLHF
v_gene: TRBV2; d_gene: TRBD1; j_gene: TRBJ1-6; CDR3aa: CASSGPGTGYNSPLHF
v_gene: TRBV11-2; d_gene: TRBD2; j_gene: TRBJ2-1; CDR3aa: CASSPGLEWDEQFF
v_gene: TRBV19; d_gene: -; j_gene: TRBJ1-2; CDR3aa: CASMETGLGLNYGYTF
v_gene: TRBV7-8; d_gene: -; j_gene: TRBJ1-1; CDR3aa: CASKSGGLVTEAFF
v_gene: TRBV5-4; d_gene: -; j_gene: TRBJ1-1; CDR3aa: CASTPGNNTEAFF
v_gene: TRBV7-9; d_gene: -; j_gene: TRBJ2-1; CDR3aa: CASSLRLGSGGEQFF
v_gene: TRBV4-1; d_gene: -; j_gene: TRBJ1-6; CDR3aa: CASSEGGENSPLHF
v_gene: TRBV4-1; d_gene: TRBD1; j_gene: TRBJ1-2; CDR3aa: CASSQLDRGENYGYTF
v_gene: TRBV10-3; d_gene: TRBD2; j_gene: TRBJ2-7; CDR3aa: CAISRGGLAGTTYEQYF
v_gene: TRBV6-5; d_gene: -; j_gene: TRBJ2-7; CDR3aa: CASSYSAEAYEQYF
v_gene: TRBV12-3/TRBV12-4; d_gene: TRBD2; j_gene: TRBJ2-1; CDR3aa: CASSFASGAPSYNEQFF